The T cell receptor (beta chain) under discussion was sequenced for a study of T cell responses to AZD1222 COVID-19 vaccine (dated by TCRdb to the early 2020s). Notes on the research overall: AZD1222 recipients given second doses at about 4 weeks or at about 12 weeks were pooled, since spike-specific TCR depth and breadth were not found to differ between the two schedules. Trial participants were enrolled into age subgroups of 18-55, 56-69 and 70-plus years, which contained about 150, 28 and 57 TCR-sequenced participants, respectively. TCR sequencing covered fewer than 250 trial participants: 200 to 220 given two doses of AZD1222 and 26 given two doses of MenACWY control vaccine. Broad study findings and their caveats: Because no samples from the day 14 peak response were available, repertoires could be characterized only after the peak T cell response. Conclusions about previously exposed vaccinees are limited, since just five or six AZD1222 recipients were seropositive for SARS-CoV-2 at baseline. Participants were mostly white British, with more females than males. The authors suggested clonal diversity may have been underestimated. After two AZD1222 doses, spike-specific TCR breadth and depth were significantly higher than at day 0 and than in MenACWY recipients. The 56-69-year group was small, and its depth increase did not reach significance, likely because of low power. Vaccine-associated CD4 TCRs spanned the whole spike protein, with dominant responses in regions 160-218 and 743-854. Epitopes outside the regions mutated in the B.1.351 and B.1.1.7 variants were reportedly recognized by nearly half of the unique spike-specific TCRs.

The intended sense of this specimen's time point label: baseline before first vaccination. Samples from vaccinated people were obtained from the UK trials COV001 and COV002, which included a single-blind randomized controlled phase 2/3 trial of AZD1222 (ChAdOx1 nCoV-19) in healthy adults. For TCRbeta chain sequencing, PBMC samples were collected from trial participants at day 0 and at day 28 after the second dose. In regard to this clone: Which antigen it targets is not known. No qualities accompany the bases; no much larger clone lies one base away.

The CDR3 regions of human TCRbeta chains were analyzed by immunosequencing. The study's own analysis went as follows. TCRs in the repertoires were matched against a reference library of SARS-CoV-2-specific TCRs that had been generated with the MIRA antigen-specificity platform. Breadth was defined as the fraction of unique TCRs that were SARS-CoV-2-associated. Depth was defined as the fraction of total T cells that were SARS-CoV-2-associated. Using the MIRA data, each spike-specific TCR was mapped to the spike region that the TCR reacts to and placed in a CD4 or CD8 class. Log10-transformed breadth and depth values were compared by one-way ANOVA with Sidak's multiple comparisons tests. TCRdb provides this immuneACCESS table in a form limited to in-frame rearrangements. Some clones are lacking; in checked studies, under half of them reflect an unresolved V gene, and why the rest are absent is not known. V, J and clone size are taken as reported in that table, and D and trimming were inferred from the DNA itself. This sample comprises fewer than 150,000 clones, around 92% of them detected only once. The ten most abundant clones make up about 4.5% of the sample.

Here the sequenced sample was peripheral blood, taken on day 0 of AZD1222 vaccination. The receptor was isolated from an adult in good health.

The CDR3 region: CASSPRQGASTEAFF. The DNA sequence is TGTGCCAGCAGTCCCAGACAGGGGGCGAGCACTGAAGCTTTCTTT. The chain is made from TRBV6-5 and TRBJ1-1; 10 bases in between match TRBD1. The CDR3 starts with the cysteine, ends with the phenylalanine, and has 15 residues. The sequence is cut down to CDR3 DNA, 45 bases in frame from base 1. After removal of 5 bases from V and 4 bases from J, the junction retains 7 bases not matched to a gene. CDR1 and CDR2 are read off the germline V gene as MNHEY and SVGAGI.